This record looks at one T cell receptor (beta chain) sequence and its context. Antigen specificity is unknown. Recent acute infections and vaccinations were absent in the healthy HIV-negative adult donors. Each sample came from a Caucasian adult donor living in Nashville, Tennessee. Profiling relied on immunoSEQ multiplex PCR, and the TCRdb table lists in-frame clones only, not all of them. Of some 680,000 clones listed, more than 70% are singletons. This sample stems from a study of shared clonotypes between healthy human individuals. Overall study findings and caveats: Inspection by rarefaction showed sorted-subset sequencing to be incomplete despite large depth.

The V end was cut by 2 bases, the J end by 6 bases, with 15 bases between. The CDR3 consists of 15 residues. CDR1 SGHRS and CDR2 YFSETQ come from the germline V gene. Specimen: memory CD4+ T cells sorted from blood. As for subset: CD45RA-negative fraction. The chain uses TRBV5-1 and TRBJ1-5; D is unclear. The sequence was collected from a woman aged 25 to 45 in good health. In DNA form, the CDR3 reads TGCGCCAGCAGCTTATCCCCGGAAAGCGGTCAGCCCCAGCATTTT. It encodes CASSLSPESGQPQHF.